This passage covers 18 T cell receptor beta chains from one sample sequenced in a study of post-analysis software for immune sequencing data. Incorporated into the TCR beta cDNA libraries were unique molecular identifiers, which served to reduce PCR and sequencing biases. TCRdb recomputed calls from the PCR reads with MiXCR, one row per CDR3 protein. This table holds about 770,000 distinct CDR3 sequences, around 45% found once. No antigens are known for them. Overall study findings and caveats: Among 5 or 6 TRBV segments more frequent in patients than controls were TRBV5-6, TRBV5-1 and TRBV20-1.

The specimen was blood. The receptor set was obtained from a girl aged 5 to 17 with multiple sclerosis.

In its sample, this clonotype was seen a few times. The V and J genes are TRBV29-1 and TRBJ2-1; D is undetermined. Trimming left V 5 bases short and J 9 bases short, with 8 bases between. The germline CDR1 and CDR2 sequences are SQVTM and ANQGSEA. The CDR3 consists of 10 residues. CDR3 sequence: CSVLYVEQFF. The CDR3 nucleotides read TGCAGCGTTCTATATGTTGAGCAGTTCTTC.

The V call is TRBV5-1, the J call TRBJ2-3; 7 nucleotides line up with TRBD2. Trimming cost V 1 base and J 6 bases; bases outside gene matches: 8. From germline, CDR1 is SGHRS and CDR2 YFSETQ. The CDR3 totals 15 residues. The CDR3: CASSLWGGTVDTQYF. CDR3 DNA sequence: TGCGCCAGCAGCTTGTGGGGAGGGACGGTCGATACGCAGTATTTT.

In this sample, this clonotype turned up a few times. This chain uses TRBV7-9 with TRBJ1-4; D call uncertain. CDR1 and CDR2 (germline): SEHNR, FQNEAQ (reference sequence). The CDR3 contains 15 residues. Trimming left V 0 bases short and J 8 bases short, with 13 bases between. As DNA, the CDR3 is TGTGCCAGCAGCTTAGCGAGCGGCGAAGGGGAAAAACTGTTTTTT. This translates into CASSLASGEGEKLFF.

The chain uses TRBV6-5 and TRBJ2-5, with 7 bases aligning to TRBD1. The CDR3 runs to 13 residues. Trimming cost V 6 bases and J 3 bases; bases outside gene matches: 4. Germline V CDR1 and CDR2: MNHEY, SVGAGI. The CDR3 DNA follows: TGTGCCAGCAGCCGCCAGGGGGAAGAGACCCAGTACTTC. This translates into CASSRQGEETQYF.

This chain joins TRBV4-1 and TRBJ2-7; perhaps TRBD2 as D (6 bases). Looked up from germline, CDR1 is MGHRA and CDR2 is YSYEKL. The CDR3 loop spans 15 amino acids. Trimming pared 1 base from V and 6 bases from J, leaving 16 bases between. The CDR3 region is CASSQGGTSSTEQYF. CDR3 DNA sequence: TGCGCCAGCAGCCAAGGAGGGACTTCCAGTACCGAGCAGTACTTC.

This clonotype was picked up a small number of times. The chain joins TRBV20-1 to TRBJ2-1, with TRBD2 matching over 11 bases. Unmatched junction bases numbered 6, after V lost 6 bases and J lost 2 bases. The CDR3 has 15 amino acids. CDR1 is DFQATT and CDR2 is SNEGSKA in the germline V gene (reference sequence). The CDR3 protein is CSARTSGLTYNEQFF. For the CDR3, the DNA is TGCAGTGCGCGGACTAGCGGGCTTACCTACAATGAGCAGTTCTTC.

This clonotype occurred a few times. This chain links TRBV20-1 with TRBJ2-5; either TRBD1 or TRBD2 may supply D (5 bases each). The CDR3 consists of 15 residues. The germline CDR1 and CDR2 sequences are DFQATT and SNEGSKA (reference sequence). V gave up 2 bases and J gave up 5 bases, with 18 bases separating them. CDR3 protein: CSARPGTLGRETQYF. Here the CDR3 DNA reads TGCAGTGCTAGACCCGGGACGCTGGGGCGGGAGACCCAGTACTTC.

The J gene is TRBJ2-7, the V gene TRBV30; TRBD1 or TRBD2 may be the D gene (5 bases each). Germline loops: CDR1 GTSNPN, CDR2 SVGIG (reference sequence). Trimming shortened V by 0 bases and J by 3 bases, and 12 bases separated the two germline ends. This CDR3 comprises 14 residues. The CDR3 here is CAWSVEGPSYEQYF. The CDR3 DNA follows: TGTGCCTGGAGTGTAGAGGGACCGAGCTACGAGCAGTACTTC.

This rearrangement joins TRBV7-8 to TRBJ2-5, with 13 nucleotides matching TRBD2. CDR1 is SGHVS and CDR2 is FQNEAQ in the germline V gene. The J segment lost 5 bases and the V segment lost 1 base, leaving 7 bases of the junction unmatched. This CDR3 is built from 17 residues. The CDR3 loop is CASSLGGLAGTWETQYF. CDR3 sequence (DNA): TGTGCCAGCAGCTTAGGGGGACTAGCGGGGACCTGGGAGACCCAGTACTTC.

CDR3 nucleotide sequence: TGCAGTGCTACGATAACTGGAGGGGGCGGGCTGGGTGCCGAGCAGTACTTC. Translated: CSATITGGGGLGAEQYF. This chain connects TRBV20-1 to TRBJ2-7; possible D gene TRBD1, 7 bases. The V gene lost 4 bases and the J gene lost 6 bases, with 28 bases spanning the gap. This CDR3 contains 17 residues. Looked up from germline, CDR1 is DFQATT and CDR2 is SNEGSKA (reference sequence).

This clonotype was seen a few times. The chain carries TRBV5-1 and TRBJ2-1; possibly TRBD2 for D (6 bases). V was trimmed by 7 bases and J by 1 base, leaving 18 bases between them. The CDR3 loop spans 16 amino acids. Germline V lookup: CDR1 SGHRS, CDR2 YFSETQ. The CDR3 sequence: CASRLTSGASYNEQFF. CDR3 sequence (DNA): TGCGCCAGCCGCCTGACTTCGGGAGCGTCCTACAATGAGCAGTTCTTC.

The V call is TRBV5-1, the J call TRBJ2-3; TRBD1 matches 9 bases. The CDR3 runs to 14 residues. The J segment lost 5 bases and the V segment lost 4 bases, leaving 5 bases of the junction unmatched. Germline loops: CDR1 SGHRS, CDR2 YFSETQ. CDR3 amino acids: CASSRTGVGDTQYF. The DNA for the CDR3 is TGCGCCAGCAGCAGGACAGGGGTTGGAGATACGCAGTATTTT.

This sequence joins TRBV28 and TRBJ1-1; D gene ambiguous. The CDR3 loop spans 14 amino acids. V was cut by 2 bases and J by 4 bases, with 11 bases left in between. CDR1 is MDHEN and CDR2 is SYDVKM in the germline V gene. The CDR3 DNA reads TGTGCCAGCAGTTTAGGGAAGGGTGGCACTGAAGCTTTCTTT. Protein: CASSLGKGGTEAFF. The variable domain in full, with the rest retrieved from reference TRBV28 and TRBJ1-1, is DVKVTQSSRYLVKRTGEKVFLECVQDMDHENMFWYRQDPGLGLRLIYFSYDVKMKEKGDIPEGYSVSREKKERFSLILESASTNQTSMYLCASSLGKGGTEAFFGQGTRLTVV.

This chain links TRBV6-5 with TRBJ1-2, with 7 bases lining up with TRBD1. This CDR3 comprises 14 residues. With 6 bases clipped from V and 7 bases from J, the junction kept 11 bases outside the gene matches. Germline V gives CDR1 MNHEY, CDR2 SVGAGI. The CDR3: CASRPPTTGSGYTF. The CDR3, as DNA: TGTGCCAGCAGACCGCCTACGACAGGGAGTGGCTACACCTTC.

The rearrangement links TRBV24-1 to TRBJ2-7; TRBD1 agrees at 10 bases. In germline, CDR1 is KGHDR, CDR2 SFDVKD. The CDR3 sequence is 16 residues long. The V segment lost 3 bases and the J segment 2 bases; nucleotides outside the gene matches: 6. The CDR3 sequence is CATSDNSGTGAYEQYF. Here the CDR3 DNA reads TGTGCCACCAGTGATAATTCCGGGACAGGGGCCTACGAGCAGTACTTC.

The V gene is TRBV5-1, the J gene TRBJ2-1, with 11 bases fitting TRBD2. V was clipped by 2 bases and J by 0 bases; unmatched bases: 10. Germline CDR1 and CDR2: SGHRS and YFSETQ. CDR3 length: 19 residues. This CDR3 reads CASSLMAGTSGSSYNEQFF. CDR3 coding DNA: TGCGCCAGCAGCTTAATGGCTGGGACTAGCGGTAGCTCCTACAATGAGCAGTTCTTC.

This sequence joins TRBV20-1 and TRBJ2-3, with D perhaps given as TRBD1 or TRBD2 (5 bases each). Germline CDR1 and CDR2: DFQATT and SNEGSKA (reference sequence). The length of the CDR3 is 14 residues. V dropped 5 bases and J dropped 2 bases, with 14 bases sitting between them. The CDR3 sequence: CSALGRDLTDTQYF. Written as DNA, the CDR3 is TGCAGTGCTCTGGGACGGGACCTCACAGATACGCAGTATTTT.

The V and J genes are TRBV9 and TRBJ2-1; 11 bases agree with TRBD2. J lost 6 bases, V lost 3 bases, and 5 bases had no gene match. The CDR3 contains 15 residues. The germline V gene has CDR1 SGDLS and CDR2 YYNGEE. This CDR3 reads CASSATSGRANEQFF. The CDR3 DNA is TGTGCCAGCAGCGCCACTAGCGGGAGAGCCAATGAGCAGTTCTTC.